These T cell receptor beta chains were read from a single sample in a study of metastatic and nonmetastatic thyroid tumors. TCRdb re-analyzed the PCR reads using MiXCR. The profile shows roughly 41,000 clones, approximately 16% of them singletons. Sequencing was done on a sample of blood. Source of these receptors: a female donor with papillary thyroid cancer or a benign thyroid nodule (not recorded which). Some clones in this sample may be carry-over from other donors' samples. The CDR3 runs from the conserved cysteine through the conserved F or W. The order of the fields is V gene, clone size, J gene, CDR3 protein. Clone sizes are given selectively: once, few, many, or a class where the clone is expanded.

V gene: TRBV10-3; clone size: many; J gene: TRBJ1-1; CDR3 protein: CAITGPGENTEAFF
V gene: TRBV6-1; clone size: many; J gene: TRBJ1-4; CDR3 protein: CASSELQGAGSEKLFF
V gene: TRBV24-1; clone size: few; J gene: TRBJ1-2; CDR3 protein: CATSGTGQFYDGYTF
V gene: TRBV15; clone size: many; J gene: TRBJ2-5; CDR3 protein: CATSRGRGETQYF
V gene: TRBV29-1; clone size: many; J gene: TRBJ2-3; CDR3 protein: CSDGQGASGDTQYF
V gene: TRBV11-2; clone size: .; J gene: TRBJ1-2; CDR3 protein: CASSLDFRGSNYGYTF
V gene: TRBV28; clone size: .; J gene: TRBJ1-4; CDR3 protein: CASSFGGNREKLFF
V gene: TRBV29-1; clone size: many; J gene: TRBJ1-6; CDR3 protein: CSVRQGDSPLHF
V gene: TRBV28; clone size: many; J gene: TRBJ1-1; CDR3 protein: CASSFPRTGRSYMNTEAFF
V gene: TRBV6-6; clone size: many; J gene: TRBJ1-1; CDR3 protein: CASSYGQLFTEAFF
V gene: TRBV20-1; clone size: .; J gene: TRBJ2-7; CDR3 protein: CSAWTSGAFKWSYEQYF
V gene: TRBV14; clone size: many; J gene: TRBJ1-1; CDR3 protein: CASSQTMNTEAFF
V gene: TRBV28; clone size: many; J gene: TRBJ1-5; CDR3 protein: CATLKGIGNQPQHF
V gene: TRBV5-1; clone size: many; J gene: TRBJ1-5; CDR3 protein: CASSLGTGNQPQHF
V gene: TRBV6-1; clone size: .; J gene: TRBJ2-1; CDR3 protein: CASSPSNEQFF
V gene: TRBV19; clone size: many; J gene: TRBJ1-1; CDR3 protein: CASSPTWGAFF
V gene: TRBV5-1; clone size: .; J gene: TRBJ1-2; CDR3 protein: CASSLAWGQGVYGYTF
V gene: TRBV6-2/TRBV6-3; clone size: few; J gene: TRBJ1-1; CDR3 protein: CASSYTRLFEAFF
V gene: TRBV3-1; clone size: many; J gene: TRBJ1-1; CDR3 protein: CASTGWGMEAFF
V gene: TRBV30; clone size: .; J gene: TRBJ1-2; CDR3 protein: CAWSVGGRRNYGYTF
V gene: TRBV20-1; clone size: many; J gene: TRBJ2-4; CDR3 protein: CSARSGGDIQYF
V gene: TRBV28; clone size: .; J gene: TRBJ1-2; CDR3 protein: CASSKGLYGYTF
V gene: TRBV30; clone size: medium-sized; J gene: TRBJ2-7; CDR3 protein: CAWNPGHDYEQYF
V gene: TRBV4-2; clone size: many; J gene: TRBJ1-3; CDR3 protein: CASSQGAGSQFGNTIYF
V gene: TRBV14; clone size: .; J gene: TRBJ2-7; CDR3 protein: CASSQDPDREVYEQYF
V gene: TRBV24-1; clone size: many; J gene: TRBJ2-1; CDR3 protein: CATSSRVAGVNNEQFF
V gene: TRBV2; clone size: many; J gene: TRBJ2-7; CDR3 protein: CAALPGQGDYEQYF
V gene: TRBV28; clone size: many; J gene: TRBJ2-5; CDR3 protein: CATWGDTQETQYF
V gene: TRBV28; clone size: many; J gene: TRBJ1-2; CDR3 protein: CASSPLTEDGYTF
V gene: TRBV15; clone size: many; J gene: TRBJ2-3; CDR3 protein: CATSRQVGLAGSTDTQYF
V gene: TRBV5-1; clone size: many; J gene: TRBJ2-2; CDR3 protein: CASSAAYGGTGELFF
V gene: TRBV6-2/TRBV6-3; clone size: .; J gene: TRBJ2-7; CDR3 protein: CASTRSGSSYEQYF